These 24 T cell receptor beta chains were sequenced from one sample in a study of cytomegalovirus exposure and HLA in healthy donors. Vbeta (60) and Jbeta (13) primers were used in the PCR. Repertoires were generated with immunoSEQ multiplex PCR, while TCRdb's copy carries only in-frame clones and drops some. The data show approximately 140,000 clones, 70% to 80% seen once. Sequenced material: PBMCs. The receptors were gathered from a man aged 45-65 years in good health and CMV-seropositive.

The chain couples TRBV28 to TRBJ1-1; the D is unclear. The CDR3 is 15 residues long. With 5 bases removed from V and 6 bases from J, the gap between germline ends came to 19 bases. Germline loops: CDR1 MDHEN, CDR2 SYDVKM. The CDR3 bases are TGTGCCAGCAGTAACGTGGATAAAGTGAGCGCTGAAGCTTTCTTT. It codes for CASSNVDKVSAEAFF.

The chain uses TRBV9 and TRBJ1-5; D not certain. Germline V gene lookup returns CDR1 SGDLS and CDR2 YYNGEE. V was pared by 0 bases and J by 2 bases, with 12 bases between. The CDR3 loop spans 16 amino acids. CDR3: CASSVGGPGGNQPQHF. CDR3 DNA: TGTGCCAGCAGCGTAGGAGGCCCTGGCGGCAATCAGCCCCAGCATTTT.

The V and J genes are TRBV6-4 and TRBJ2-4; D might be TRBD1 (5 bases). Germline V CDR1 and CDR2: MRHNA, SNTAGT. This CDR3 is built from 14 residues. Trimming stripped 0 bases from V and 9 bases from J, with 12 bases between. The CDR3 loop is CASSDSAAGFIQYF. The CDR3 nucleotides read TGTGCCAGCAGTGACTCCGCAGCAGGGTTCATTCAGTACTTC.

The chain is built from TRBV30 and TRBJ2-7; 9 bases are a match to TRBD1. The germline V gene has CDR1 GTSNPN and CDR2 SVGIG (reference sequence). The CDR3 extends over 13 amino acids. V trimming: 5 bases; J trimming: 4 bases; junction bases outside the gene matches: 6. CDR3 loop: CAWPGQGKYEQYF. CDR3 nucleotides: TGTGCCTGGCCGGGACAGGGAAAATACGAGCAGTACTTC.

The genes are TRBV10-1 and TRBJ2-3; 10 nucleotides line up with TRBD2. The CDR3 is 17 residues long. V lost 0 bases to trimming and J lost 4 bases; unmatched junction nucleotides: 7. Germline CDR1 WNHNN, CDR2 SYGVQD (reference sequence). The CDR3 DNA sequence: TGCGCCAGCAGTGAGTCCTTCGCTAGCGGGAGTGCAGATACGCAGTATTTT. Translated: CASSESFASGSADTQYF.

This chain uses TRBV15 with TRBJ1-1; TRBD1 might be the D (6 bases). V lost 0 bases and J lost 5, with 13 bases in between. Germline V gene lookup returns CDR1 LNHNV and CDR2 YYDKDF (reference sequence). There are 15 residues in the CDR3. The CDR3 DNA reads TGTGCCACCAGCAGAGATCGGGGGGCTGGGACTGAAGCTTTCTTT. Protein sequence: CATSRDRGAGTEAFF.

The chain links TRBV2 to TRBJ1-1, with D possibly TRBD1 on 6 matching bases. This CDR3 is built from 13 residues. V was shortened by 11 bases and J by 3 bases, with 16 bases between the two germline ends. The germline gives CDR1 SNHLY, CDR2 FYNNEI. The CDR3 here is CARNRVRDTEAFF. The CDR3 nucleotides are TGTGCCCGCAACAGGGTTCGGGACACTGAAGCTTTCTTT.

The gene calls are TRBV18 and TRBJ2-1; D gene ambiguous. V shed 0 bases and J shed 7 bases, with 7 bases lying between them. There are 13 residues in the CDR3. Germline V gene sequence: CDR1 KGHSH, CDR2 LQKENI. CDR3 DNA: TGTGCCAGCTCACCACCATCACGGAATGAGCAGTTCTTC. This translates into CASSPPSRNEQFF.

The J gene is TRBJ2-3, the V gene TRBV6-4; D is uncertain. Trimming shortened V by 5 bases and J by 6 bases, and 12 bases separated the two germline ends. The germline V gene encodes CDR1 MRHNA and CDR2 SNTAGT. The CDR3 totals 13 residues. Here the CDR3 DNA reads TGTGCCAGCAGTAGTGGTTACTTCGATACGCAGTATTTT. Protein: CASSSGYFDTQYF.

This chain connects TRBV28 to TRBJ2-2; perhaps TRBD1 as D (6 bases). V shed 2 bases and J shed 0 bases, with 13 bases lying between them. The length of the CDR3 is 17 residues. The germline V gene encodes CDR1 MDHEN and CDR2 SYDVKM. The CDR3 protein is CASSLQGTLANTGELFF. In DNA form, the CDR3 reads TGTGCCAGCAGTTTACAAGGGACACTCGCGAACACCGGGGAGCTGTTTTTT.

The rearrangement joins TRBV19 to TRBJ2-7; the match to TRBD1 covers 10 bases. In germline, CDR1 is LNHDA, CDR2 SQIVND (reference sequence). The J segment lost 5 bases and the V segment lost 1 base, leaving 8 bases of the junction unmatched. The CDR3 loop spans 16 amino acids. The CDR3 sequence is CASSIVPGTGVHEQYF. The DNA of the CDR3 is TGTGCCAGTAGTATAGTCCCCGGGACAGGGGTCCACGAGCAGTACTTC.

This chain links TRBV19 with TRBJ1-4; perhaps TRBD1 as D (6 bases). The CDR3 has 12 amino acids. V dropped 6 bases and J dropped 5 bases, with 7 bases sitting between them. CDR1 is LNHDA and CDR2 is SQIVND in the germline V gene (reference sequence). The CDR3 DNA is TGTGCCAGTAGAGACAGGAATGAAAAACTGTTTTTT. Translated, it gives CASRDRNEKLFF.

In its sample, this clone was seen once. The V gene is TRBV5-1, the J gene TRBJ1-4, with D tentatively TRBD1 (5 bases). Germline lookup yields CDR1 SGHRS and CDR2 YFSETQ. There are 15 residues in the CDR3. Between the trimmed V and J ends, which lost 1 base and 6 bases, there was a span of 13 bases. CDR3 region: CASSLFGQGDEKLFF. The CDR3 DNA sequence: TGCGCCAGCAGCTTGTTCGGCCAGGGTGATGAAAAACTGTTTTTT.

The chain links TRBV6-4 to TRBJ2-1; D gene uncertain. This CDR3 has 14 residues. V lost 3 bases to trimming and J lost 1 base, with 7 bases between them. The germline gives CDR1 MRHNA, CDR2 SNTAGT. As DNA, the CDR3 is TGTGCCAGCAGTGAAGACTCTTCCTACAATGAGCAGTTCTTC. Protein: CASSEDSSYNEQFF.

The chain couples TRBV5-8 to TRBJ1-5; 7 nucleotides match TRBD1. V lost 4 bases, J lost 2 bases, and 9 bases stayed unmatched. Per the germline V gene, CDR1 is SGHTS and CDR2 is YDEGEE. This CDR3 comprises 16 residues. The CDR3 region has the DNA TGTGCCAGCAGCCTTGACAGGGCCGGTGGCAATCAGCCCCAGCATTTT. Translation gives CASSLDRAGGNQPQHF.

CDR3 residues: CASTVWGQSGNTIYF. In DNA, the CDR3 is TGTGCCAGCACCGTATGGGGGCAGTCTGGAAACACCATATATTTT. The V and J genes are TRBV6-1 and TRBJ1-3; maybe TRBD1 (6 bases). The CDR3 is made up of 15 amino acids. V was pared by 7 bases and J by 1 base, with 14 bases between. Germline V gives CDR1 MNHNS, CDR2 SASEGT.

The chain uses TRBV9 and TRBJ2-2; 7 bases line up with TRBD1. The CDR3 consists of 15 residues. The V segment lost 3 bases and the J segment 5 bases; nucleotides outside the gene matches: 7. The V gene's germline CDR1 is SGDLS and CDR2 YYNGEE. CDR3: CASSGGQLITGELFF. The CDR3 region has the DNA TGTGCCAGCAGCGGGGGACAGCTAATTACCGGGGAGCTGTTTTTT. Supplemented by reference TRBV9 and TRBJ2-2, the full variable domain reads DSGVTQTPKHLITATGQRVTLRCSPRSGDLSVYWYQQSLDQGLQFLIQYYNGEERAKGNILERFSAQQFPDLHSELNLSSLELGDSALYFCASSGGQLITGELFFGEGSRLTVL.

The genes are TRBV5-1 and TRBJ2-7; D may be TRBD1 (5 bases). The CDR3 extends over 14 amino acids. V lost 5 bases, J lost 6 bases, and 18 bases lay in between. Germline V gene lookup returns CDR1 SGHRS and CDR2 YFSETQ. The DNA of the CDR3 is TGCGCCAGCAGTCAGGGCCTCGAAAAGGGCGAGCAGTACTTC. Translated, it gives CASSQGLEKGEQYF.

The CDR3 nucleotides are TGTGCCAGCAGCTTAGGACAACAGTCACAGTACTTC. This translates into CASSLGQQSQYF. V and J are TRBV7-9 and TRBJ2-7; no clear D gene. V lost 1 base, J lost 10 bases, and 11 bases lay in between. The CDR3 spans 12 residues. The germline V gene has CDR1 SEHNR and CDR2 FQNEAQ (reference sequence).

The J gene is TRBJ1-1, the V gene TRBV28, with TRBD1 matching 7 bases. V was pared by 5 bases and J by 4 bases, with 10 bases of the junction left unmatched. Germline V gene sequence: CDR1 MDHEN, CDR2 SYDVKM. This CDR3 region has 15 residues. The CDR3 is CASSPADREATEAFF. CDR3 DNA: TGTGCCAGCAGTCCCGCCGACAGGGAAGCCACTGAAGCTTTCTTT.

The chain couples TRBV10-3 to TRBJ2-3; TRBD1 might be the D (5 bases). Per germline, CDR1 ENHRY and CDR2 SYGVKD. Trimming cost V 0 bases and J 5 bases, with 12 bases left between them. This CDR3 region has 15 residues. CDR3 region: CAISESKGRVDTQYF. DNA of the CDR3: TGTGCCATCAGTGAGTCGAAGGGCAGGGTAGATACGCAGTATTTT.

The rearrangement joins TRBV6-1 to TRBJ2-3, with 7 bases identical to TRBD2. The ends lost 6 bases at V and 3 bases at J; junction bases unmatched: 3. Germline-derived CDR1 and CDR2 are MNHNS and SASEGT. CDR3 length: 13 residues. The CDR3 DNA sequence: TGTGCCAGCAGCCTACTAGCGACAGATACGCAGTATTTT. It yields the protein CASSLLATDTQYF.

J is TRBJ2-4 and V is TRBV4-1; 7 bases align to TRBD1. V was clipped by 1 base and J by 6 bases; unmatched bases: 6. Germline loops: CDR1 MGHRA, CDR2 YSYEKL. The CDR3 runs 15 residues. CDR3 amino acids: CASSQVEGAGNIQYF. Written as DNA, the CDR3 is TGCGCCAGCAGCCAAGTCGAGGGGGCAGGAAACATTCAGTACTTC.

The gene calls are TRBV30 and TRBJ1-5, with D possibly being TRBD1 (5 bases). V was clipped by 4 bases and J by 3 bases, with 10 bases between them. The CDR3 is 13 residues long. Germline V gene lookup returns CDR1 GTSNPN and CDR2 SVGIG (reference sequence). CDR3 sequence: CAWTGGYNQPQHF. CDR3 in DNA: TGTGCCTGGACGGGGGGGTACAATCAGCCCCAGCATTTT.